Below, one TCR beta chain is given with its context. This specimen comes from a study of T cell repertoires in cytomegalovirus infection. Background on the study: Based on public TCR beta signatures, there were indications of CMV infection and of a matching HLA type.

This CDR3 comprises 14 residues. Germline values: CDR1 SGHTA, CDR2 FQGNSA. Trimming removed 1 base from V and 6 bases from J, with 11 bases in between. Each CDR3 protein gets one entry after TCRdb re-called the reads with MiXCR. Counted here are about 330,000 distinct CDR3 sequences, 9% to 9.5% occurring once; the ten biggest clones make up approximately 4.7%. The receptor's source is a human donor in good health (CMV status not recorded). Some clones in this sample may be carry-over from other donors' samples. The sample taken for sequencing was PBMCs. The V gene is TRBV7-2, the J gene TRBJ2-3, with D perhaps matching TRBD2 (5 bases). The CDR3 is CASSLVPGGDTQYF. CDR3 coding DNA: TGTGCCAGCAGCTTAGTGCCGGGCGGGGATACGCAGTATTTT. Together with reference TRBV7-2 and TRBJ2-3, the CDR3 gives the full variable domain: GAGVSQSPSNKVTEKGKDVELRCDPISGHTALYWYRQSLGQGLEFLIYFQGNSAPDKSGLPSDRFSAERTGGSVSTLTIQRTQQEDSAVYLCASSLVPGGDTQYFGPGTRLTVL.